This T cell receptor beta chain was recovered during a study of blood T cell repertoires in COVID-19. The wider study: Sample material is recorded as cDNA or gDNA derived from T cells, B-cell-depleted T cells, or PBMCs.

This clone appeared once. Germline V gene sequence: CDR1 MGHRA, CDR2 YSYEKL. The CDR3 is 13 amino acids. The V and J ends lost 0 bases and 7 bases respectively, with 9 bases between them. Original methodology: Estimation of nucleated cell counts was performed using reference gene primer amplification. The protocol was immunoSEQ multiplex PCR, while the TCRdb copy is restricted to in-frame clones and leaves out a portion. V and J calls and clone size come straight from that table; D and trimming were deduced from the DNA. Of about 280,000 clones in the sample, 75% to 90% were seen once. This TCR came from a woman between 50 and 59 years old who had recovered from COVID-19. The J gene is TRBJ1-1, the V gene TRBV4-1; no reliable D call. The sequencing input was peripheral blood. The CDR3: CASSQERVDEAFF. In DNA, the CDR3 is TGCGCCAGCAGCCAAGAGCGGGTGGATGAAGCTTTCTTT.